This TCR beta chain stems from a study of blood T cell repertoires in COVID-19. About the study: Samples of COVID-19 (acute and convalescent) were obtained from the United States, Italy and Spain. Sample material is recorded as cDNA or gDNA derived from T cells, B-cell-depleted T cells, or PBMCs.

In the original processing: Reference gene primers were amplified, and this amplification served to estimate nucleated cell counts. The table came from immunoSEQ multiplex PCR; TCRdb's copy has only in-frame clones and leaves some out. The V and J calls and clone size were taken over from that table, and D and trimming were inferred from the DNA. The sample yields some 280,000 clones, approximately 90% seen once. Sequences were obtained from peripheral blood. The TCR was taken from a woman aged 60-75 years with acute or convalescent COVID-19.

The CDR3 sequence: CATTAGTSGQETQYF. In DNA form, the CDR3 reads TGTGCCACCACCGCCGGGACTAGCGGCCAAGAGACCCAGTACTTC. V and J are TRBV24-1 and TRBJ2-5; TRBD2 aligns across 11 bases. CDR1 is KGHDR and CDR2 is SFDVKD in the germline V gene. This CDR3 spans 15 amino acids. Trimming removed 8 bases from V and 1 base from J; junction bases left unmatched: 5.